The following is a T cell receptor (beta chain) sequence with its context. The data were obtained in a study of blood T cell repertoires in COVID-19. On the study more broadly: Some COVID-19 samples were acute and others convalescent; all came from the United States, Italy and Spain. T cells, B-cell-depleted T cells, or PBMCs provided the cDNA or gDNA that served as material.

Per the study methods: Amplification with reference gene primers provided the estimates of nucleated cell counts. Assay used: immunoSEQ multiplex PCR; TCRdb lists only in-frame clones, some missing. V, J and clone size derive from that table, while D and trimming were established from the DNA sequence. The table has 250,000 to 300,000 clones, roughly 90% seen once. This TCR was sampled from a man under 40 with active or convalescent COVID-19. The sample taken for sequencing was peripheral blood.

CDR3 sequence reads: CASSGRGPWGRDDTGELFF. DNA for the CDR3: TGTGCCAGCAGCGGAAGAGGTCCGTGGGGGCGAGATGACACCGGGGAGCTGTTTTTT. This chain uses TRBV11-2 with TRBJ2-2; tentative D call: TRBD1 (6 bases). The CDR3 contains 19 residues. Germline assignment: CDR1 SGHAT and CDR2 FQNNGV. V was cut by 5 bases and J by 3 bases, with 25 bases left in between.